Listed below are T cell receptor beta chains from one sample, sequenced in a study of OX40 agonist ivuxolimab in advanced cancers. Here immunoSEQ multiplex PCR was the method, and the copy in TCRdb shows in-frame clones only, minus some. The table includes 77,000 or so clones, about 90% detected once. The starting material was CD4+ or CD8+ T cells sorted from blood, obtained in a trial of the OX40 agonist ivuxolimab. These TCRs come from an adult with an advanced solid tumor such as melanoma, head and neck, liver or kidney cancer. CDR3s include the opening cysteine and the closing phenylalanine or tryptophan. Fields, in order: clone size, V gene, D gene, J gene, CDR3 DNA, CDR3 protein. D genes are given only for firm matches. Not every row has a clone size; where given, it reads once, few, many or a size class.

>.|TRBV28|TRBD1|TRBJ1-2
TGTGCCAGCAGTTTGGCGGGACAGGTCTATGGCTACACCTTC
CASSLAGQVYGYTF
>.|TRBV27|.|TRBJ1-1
TGTGCCAGCAGTTTCAGGGAGGACACTGAAGCTTTCTTT
CASSFREDTEAFF
>.|TRBV6-1|TRBD2|TRBJ2-7
TGTGCCAGCAGGGTAGCGGGGGGTTCCTACGAGCAGTACTTC
CASRVAGGSYEQYF
>.|TRBV28|.|TRBJ1-5
TGTGCCAGCAGTTTAGCGACTACCGGGGGCAATCAGCCCCAGCATTTT
CASSLATTGGNQPQHF
>.|TRBV7-9|TRBD2|TRBJ2-3
TGTGCCAGCATCCGTTTCGGGACTAGCGGCACAGATACGCAGTATTTT
CASIRFGTSGTDTQYF
>.|TRBV7-2|TRBD1|TRBJ1-2
TGTGCCAGCAGCCCGGACAGGGAAATTGGCTACACCTTC
CASSPDREIGYTF
>.|TRBV7-2|.|TRBJ2-7
TGTGCCAGCAGCTTTGATAATCGGGGGCGGGAGCAGTACTTC
CASSFDNRGREQYF
>.|TRBV15|TRBD2|TRBJ2-3
TGTGCCACCAAAACTAGCGGGACCACAGATACGCAGTATTTT
CATKTSGTTDTQYF
>few|TRBV5-6|TRBD2|TRBJ2-3
TGTGCCAGCAGTACCCTCACTAGCGGGACCCTCGGAAAGCAGTATTTT
CASSTLTSGTLGKQYF
>.|TRBV19|TRBD1|TRBJ2-7
TGTGCCAGTAGTACCGACCTCGCCGGGACAGGGGGCTACGAGCAGTACTTC
CASSTDLAGTGGYEQYF
>.|TRBV6-6|TRBD1|TRBJ1-1
TGTGCCAGCAGTCCAGGACAGGGAAGGAACACTGAAGCTTTCTTT
CASSPGQGRNTEAFF
>.|TRBV18|.|TRBJ2-1
TGTGCCAGCTCACCACGAGGGCTCCGAAATGAGCAGTTCTTC
CASSPRGLRNEQFF
>.|TRBV7-9|TRBD1|TRBJ1-1
TGTGCCAGCAGCCACCCACTACAGGGGGCGGGCACTGAAGCTTTCTTT
CASSHPLQGAGTEAFF
>.|TRBV5-1|.|TRBJ1-3
TGCGCCAGCAGCTTGGCCGGCGGCGACTCTGGAAACACCATATACTTT
CASSLAGGDSGNTIYF
>.|TRBV5-1|TRBD1|TRBJ2-3
TGCGCCAGCTCCGAGATTACAGGGGGTAGCACAGATACGCAGTATTTT
CASSEITGGSTDTQYF
>once|TRBV7-8|.|TRBJ2-7
TGTGCCAGCAGCTTAAGGCTAGCTACCGGCGAGCAGTACTTC
CASSLRLATGEQYF
>.|TRBV9|TRBD1|TRBJ1-2
TGTGCCAGCAGTGCAACTGTCGGGACAGGGGTCTATGGCTACACCTTC
CASSATVGTGVYGYTF
>.|TRBV28|.|TRBJ1-1
TGTGCCAGCAGTTTGTATCGCGGTGAAGCTTTCTTT
CASSLYRGEAFF